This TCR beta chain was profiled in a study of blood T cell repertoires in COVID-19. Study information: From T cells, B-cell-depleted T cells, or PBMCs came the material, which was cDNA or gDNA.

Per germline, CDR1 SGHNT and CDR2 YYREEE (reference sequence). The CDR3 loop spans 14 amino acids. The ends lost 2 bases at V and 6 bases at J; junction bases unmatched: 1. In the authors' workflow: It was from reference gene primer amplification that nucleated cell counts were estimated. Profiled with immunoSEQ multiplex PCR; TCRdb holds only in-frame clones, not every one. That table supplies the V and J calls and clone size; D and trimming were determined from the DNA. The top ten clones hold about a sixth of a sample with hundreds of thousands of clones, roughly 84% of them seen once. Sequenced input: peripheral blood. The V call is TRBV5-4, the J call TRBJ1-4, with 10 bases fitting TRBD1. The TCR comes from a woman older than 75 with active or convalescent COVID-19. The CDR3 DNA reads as TGTGCCAGCAGCTTCGGGACAGGGGATGAAAAACTGTTTTTT. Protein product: CASSFGTGDEKLFF.